This TCR beta chain was identified during a study of blood T cell repertoires in COVID-19 (dated by TCRdb to 2018 to 2020). About the full investigation: The collaborator samples originated in the United States, Italy and Spain and spanned the acute and convalescent phases of COVID-19. The material from the prospective study consisted of cDNA or gDNA derived from T cells, B-cell-depleted T cells, or PBMCs. The dataset comprised deeply sampled blood TCRbeta repertoires from subjects exposed to, actively infected with, or recovered from COVID-19. The repertoires were released in a freely available public database meant as a resource for research on the immune response to SARS-CoV-2. Samples were obtained from the ongoing ImmuneRACE study (first 160 participants) and from about 1,300 subjects provided by 6 global collaborators. Nearly every sample came with metadata listing a de-identified subject ID, COVID-19 status, age in years and sex. Where available, HLA class I and class II types were obtained from metadata supplied by the sample provider rather than from assay-based typing. Paper-wide results and their limitations: How much clinical and demographic metadata was included differed by source and by participant, and the metadata was provided uncurated.

Notes on this clone: Its antigen specificity is not known. No base quality information exists; no much larger clone differs at one position.

CDR1 and CDR2 are drawn from the germline V gene: MGHRA, YSYEKL. The CDR3 covers 21 residues, taking in both the cysteine and the phenylalanine. Just CDR3 DNA is preserved here, 63 bases in frame from base 1. V lost 1 base and J lost 2 bases, and the count of bases not matched to a germline gene is 19. The immunoSEQ Assay, a bias-controlled multiplex PCR, was used to amplify TCRbeta CDR3 regions from genomic DNA. In the authors' own workflow: The number of nucleated cells in each sample was estimated from the amplification of reference gene primers within the assay. To quantify the absolute abundance of each unique TCRbeta CDR3 rearrangement, sequence reads were collapsed and filtered. For each sample, productive Simpson clonality was calculated as the square root of Simpson's diversity index across productive rearrangements. TCRdb re-hosts the immuneACCESS table, in-frame sequences only. Its copies lack some clones; in the studies checked, an unresolved V gene accounts for under half of them, and the cause for the rest is not known. Clone size and V and J calls were adopted from that table, with D and trimming inferred from the DNA. This sample gives over 250,000 clones in total; approximately 89% of them show up just once. The ten largest clonotypes hold over 4% of the sample.

Participants in the prospective study were enrolled through a virtual design, were aged 18 to 89 years, and lived in 24 United States geographic areas. Cohort assignment in the prospective study relied on participant-reported clinical history from a screening survey and a study questionnaire. ImmuneRACE Cohort 3 recovered participants were defined by two consecutive negative NP/OP PCR tests, healthcare professional clearance, or symptom resolution. Mobile phlebotomists in the prospective study collected whole blood, serum and a nasopharyngeal or oropharyngeal swab from every participant. Over a roughly 2-month period, participants in the prospective study had the option of providing additional blood draws and questionnaires. Prospective study blood samples were shipped either frozen or at room temperature before DNA extraction.

The sequenced sample was PBMCs or T cells enriched from blood (not recorded which). The sequence came from a woman aged 30 to 39 who had recovered from COVID-19. The chain uses TRBV4-1 and TRBJ2-7; TRBD2 matches 11 bases in the middle. At the DNA level, the sequence is TGCGCCAGCAGCCAAGTTGTAAGGCCGAACATAGCGGGGGGGCGACCCTACGAGCAGTACTTC. It encodes CASSQVVRPNIAGGRPYEQYF.